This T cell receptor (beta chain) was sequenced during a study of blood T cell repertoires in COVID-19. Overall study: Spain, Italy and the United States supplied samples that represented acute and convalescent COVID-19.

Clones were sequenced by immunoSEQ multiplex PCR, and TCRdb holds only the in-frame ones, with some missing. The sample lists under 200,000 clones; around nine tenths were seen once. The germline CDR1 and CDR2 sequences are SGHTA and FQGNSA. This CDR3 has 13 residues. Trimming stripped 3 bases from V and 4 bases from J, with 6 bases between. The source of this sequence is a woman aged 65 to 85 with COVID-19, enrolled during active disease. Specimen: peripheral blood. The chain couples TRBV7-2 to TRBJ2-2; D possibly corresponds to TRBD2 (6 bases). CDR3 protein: CASSLEGTGELFF. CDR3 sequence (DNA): TGTGCCAGCAGCTTGGAGGGCACCGGGGAGCTGTTTTTT.